This is a list of T cell receptor beta chains from one sample in a study of technical replicates of blood from a few donors. Sequencing was performed with immunoSEQ multiplex PCR; in TCRdb, only in-frame clones are kept and a portion is missing. The repertoire has under 15,000 clones, 93% of them found once; the top ten carry around 9.1%. What was sequenced was PBMCs. The receptors shown here come from a human donor in good health. Both conserved end residues are part of each CDR3. D genes are given only for firm matches. Expanded clones are given a class, and other clones once, few, many or no size at all.

TRBD1	.	TRBV5-4	TRBJ2-1	TGTGCCAGCAGCTTAACAGGGGGCGATGAGCAGTTCTTC	CASSLTGGDEQFF
TRBD2	once	TRBV29-1	TRBJ2-3	TGCAGCGCCCTGAGCGTAGCGGGAGGAACTAGCACAGATACGCAGTATTTT	CSALSVAGGTSTDTQYF
TRBD2	.	TRBV6-4	TRBJ2-3	TGTGCCAGCAGTGTGGGAACTAGCGGATCCACAGATACGCAGTATTTT	CASSVGTSGSTDTQYF
TRBD2	.	TRBV7-8	TRBJ2-7	TGTGCCAGCAGCTTAGCGCGGGGGTCCTACGAGCAGTACTTC	CASSLARGSYEQYF
TRBD2	.	TRBV25-1	TRBJ2-5	TGTGCCAGCAGTGATTCTTCGGGGACTAGCGGGAGTCACGAGACCCAGTACTTC	CASSDSSGTSGSHETQYF
.	few	TRBV28	TRBJ2-7	TGTGCCAGCAGTTTCGGTGGTGGGAGGTCCTACGAGCAGTACTTC	CASSFGGGRSYEQYF
.	.	TRBV2	TRBJ2-5	TGTGCCAGCAGCTACCAAGAGACCCAGTACTTC	CASSYQETQYF
.	.	TRBV4-1	TRBJ2-1	TGCGCCAGCAGCCAAGATAGCACCATCGTGCCTTACAATGAGCAGTTCTTC	CASSQDSTIVPYNEQFF
.	.	TRBV11-2	TRBJ2-2	TGTGCCAGCAGCTTGAACCAGGGGCCTACCGGGGAGCTGTTTTTT	CASSLNQGPTGELFF
TRBD1	.	TRBV6-1	TRBJ2-7	TGTGCCGGACGGACAGGGGGATCCTACGAGCAGTACTTC	CAGRTGGSYEQYF
.	.	TRBV30	TRBJ2-3	TGTGCCTGGAGTGTAGCTAGCGCTTACATCACAGATACGCAGTATTTT	CAWSVASAYITDTQYF
.	.	TRBV5-4	TRBJ2-2	TGTGCCAGCAGCTTGGCCTCGAACACCGGGGAGCTGTTTTTT	CASSLASNTGELFF
TRBD2	.	TRBV16	TRBJ2-1	TGTGCCAGCAGCCAATCTCTAGCGGGAGGGGGCAATGAGCAGTTCTTC	CASSQSLAGGGNEQFF
.	once	TRBV5-1	TRBJ2-5	TGCGCCAGCAGCTTGGACAGCGGAAGCCAAGAGACCCAGTACTTC	CASSLDSGSQETQYF
.	.	TRBV1	TRBJ2-1	TGCACCAGCAGCCAAGATCCCTGGGGCGGGAGGGCCCTGGATGAGCAGTTCTTC	CTSSQDPWGGRALDEQFF
.	.	TRBV5-1	TRBJ2-1	TGCGCCAGCAGCTTGACCGGCAATGAGCAGTTCTTC	CASSLTGNEQFF
.	.	TRBV5-4	TRBJ2-7	TGTGCCAGCAGCCTGGGAGGAGGGGCAGGTTACGAGCAGTACTTC	CASSLGGGAGYEQYF
TRBD2	.	TRBV11-2	TRBJ2-1	TGTGCCAGCAGCCAATTCGGGACTAGCGGGTGGAATGAGCAGTTCTTC	CASSQFGTSGWNEQFF
.	.	TRBV7-3	TRBJ2-5	TGTGCCAGCAGCCTTGGGGGGACGGACGGGGAGACCCAGTACTTC	CASSLGGTDGETQYF
TRBD1	.	TRBV25-1	TRBJ2-1	TGTGCCAGCAGTGAGCAGGGGGTCAATGAGCAGTTCTTC	CASSEQGVNEQFF
TRBD1	.	TRBV5-1	TRBJ1-1	TGCGCCAGCTCGACCGGGACAGTGAACACTGAAGCTTTCTTT	CASSTGTVNTEAFF
.	once	TRBV7-9	TRBJ1-1	TGTGCCAGCAGCTTAAATGGTGGAGCTGAAGCTTTTTTT	CASSLNGGAEAFF
TRBD1	.	TRBV2	TRBJ1-4	TGTGCCAGCAGTGAAGGGTATCGGGACAGTATTAATGAAAAACTGTTTTTT	CASSEGYRDSINEKLFF
.	.	TRBV28	TRBJ1-4	TGTGCCAGCAGTTCCTACAGGGCTTTGGGAAAACTGTTTTTT	CASSSYRALGKLFF
TRBD2	.	TRBV5-4	TRBJ2-5	TGTGCCAGCTCAGGGCGGGGGGGGGCGATCGGGGAGACCCAGTACTTC	CASSGRGGAIGETQYF
.	once	TRBV2	TRBJ1-3	TGTGCCAGCTTGGCGGACTCTGGAAACACCATATATTTT	CASLADSGNTIYF
TRBD2	.	TRBV6-1	TRBJ2-1	TGTGCCAGCAGTAGAACTAGCGGGAGTTACAATGAGCAGTTCTTC	CASSRTSGSYNEQFF
TRBD1	.	TRBV29-1	TRBJ2-7	TGCAGCGTGACCGGGACAGGGCTCCACGAGCAGTACTTC	CSVTGTGLHEQYF
TRBD2	.	TRBV27	TRBJ2-7	TGTGCCAGCAGTTTATTGCCTAGCGGGAGGGCCGAGCAGTACTTC	CASSLLPSGRAEQYF
TRBD1	.	TRBV5-1	TRBJ2-7	TGCGCCAGCAGCTTGGTGGGGACAGTCGACTCCTACGAGCAGTACTTC	CASSLVGTVDSYEQYF
.	.	TRBV18	TRBJ1-2	TGTGCCAGCTCACCACCGAGCGGACAGAAGGGTGGCTACACCTTC	CASSPPSGQKGGYTF
TRBD1	.	TRBV6-5	TRBJ2-7	TGTGCCAGCAAGGGGGCCAAGTTGAGTGTGCAGTACTTC	CASKGAKLSVQYF
.	.	TRBV21-1	TRBJ2-2	TGTGCCAGCAGCAAGAAGACGAGACTAGCGGACACCGGGGAGCTGTTTTTT	CASSKKTRLADTGELFF
.	.	TRBV5-6	TRBJ1-2	TGTGCCAGCAGCTTGGTCGCCAGGGGTTATGGCTACACCTTC	CASSLVARGYGYTF
TRBD2	.	TRBV28	TRBJ2-3	TGTGCCAGCATAATAGCGGGAGGAGTGAAAGATACGCAGTATTTT	CASIIAGGVKDTQYF
TRBD2	.	TRBV7-6	TRBJ2-7	TGTGCCAGCAGCCTAGGGACTAGCGGGATGATGATGGACGAGCAGTACTTC	CASSLGTSGMMMDEQYF
TRBD1	.	TRBV7-9	TRBJ2-7	TGTGCCAGCAGCTTAACCTCCGGGACAGGGTTATACGAGCAGTACTTC	CASSLTSGTGLYEQYF
TRBD1	.	TRBV6-5	TRBJ1-3	TGTGCCAGCAGTCAGACAGGGGATGGAAACACCATATATTTT	CASSQTGDGNTIYF
.	few	TRBV6-5	TRBJ1-2	TGTGCCAGCAGTTTTGGGAGAGGGACTAACTATGGCTACACCTTC	CASSFGRGTNYGYTF
TRBD2	once	TRBV14	TRBJ2-1	TGTGCCAGCAGCCAAGGAGAGTGGCGGGTGCGCAGCGGGAGCCCTTACAATGAGCAGTTCTTC	CASSQGEWRVRSGSPYNEQFF
TRBD2	once	TRBV6-1	TRBJ2-7	TGTGCCAGCAGTGGAAGGGTAGCGGGAGTACGGTCCTACGAGCAGTACTTC	CASSGRVAGVRSYEQYF
.	.	TRBV30	TRBJ1-1	TGTGCCTGGAGTGGGTTCTTTAGAGCTTTCTTT	CAWSGFFRAFF
TRBD1	.	TRBV7-9	TRBJ2-2	TGTGCCAGCAGTCCTCCTGGGACAGGGCGGGCCACCGGGGAGCTGTTTTTT	CASSPPGTGRATGELFF
.	.	TRBV28	TRBJ2-1	TGTGCCAGCAGTTTATTGAGAGTCTACAATGAGCAGTTCTTC	CASSLLRVYNEQFF
TRBD2	.	TRBV11-1	TRBJ2-7	TGTGCCAGCAGCTTACCCCGGGGGGGCGAATACGAGCAGTACTTC	CASSLPRGGEYEQYF
TRBD2	.	TRBV5-4	TRBJ2-7	TGTGCCAGCAGCTTGGGGGGGACTAGCGGGAGCTTTGAGCAGTACTTC	CASSLGGTSGSFEQYF
TRBD1	.	TRBV5-4	TRBJ1-4	TGTGCCAGCAGCCTGGGGACAGGGGTTGAAAAACTGTTTTTT	CASSLGTGVEKLFF
.	.	TRBV4-2	TRBJ1-1	TGTGCCAGCAGCCAGATTATGAGGAACACTGAAGCTTTCTTT	CASSQIMRNTEAFF
.	.	TRBV18	TRBJ2-7	TGTGCCAGCTCACCATTCGAGCTGAGCAACGAGCAGTACTTC	CASSPFELSNEQYF
TRBD1	.	TRBV2	TRBJ2-2	TGTGCCAGCAGTTCCAGACAGGGGGCCGCAGGGGAGCTGTTTTTT	CASSSRQGAAGELFF
.	.	TRBV6-5	TRBJ1-2	TGTGCCAGCAGTAACGGATTCACAGGAGCCTATGGCTACACCTTC	CASSNGFTGAYGYTF
TRBD2	.	TRBV7-8	TRBJ2-5	TGTGCCAGCAGCTTAAGCCTAGCGGGAGTAGAGACCCAGTACTTC	CASSLSLAGVETQYF
.	.	TRBV6-5	TRBJ1-1	TGTGCCAGCAGTTACCCTGGGCTCACTGAAGCTTTCTTT	CASSYPGLTEAFF
TRBD1	.	TRBV19	TRBJ2-2	TGTGCCAGTAGTCTGCGGACAGGGGACACCGGGGAGCTGTTTTTT	CASSLRTGDTGELFF
TRBD2	.	TRBV7-9	TRBJ2-3	TGTGCCAGCAGCGCGGGACTAGCGGAGACCACAGATACGCAGTATTTT	CASSAGLAETTDTQYF